Shown below are 30 T cell receptor beta chains from a single sample sequenced in a study of cytomegalovirus exposure and HLA in healthy donors. With 60 Vbeta and 13 Jbeta primers, the PCR was carried out. Sequencing was performed with immunoSEQ multiplex PCR; in TCRdb, only in-frame clones are kept and a portion is missing. The profile shows 160,000 or so clones, around 75% of them singletons. What was sequenced was PBMCs. These receptors all come from a female donor in good health and CMV-seronegative.

This chain links TRBV12-1 with TRBJ2-7; the D call in the table, TRBD2, was not verified against the DNA. TRBV12-1 is noted as a pseudogene. The CDR3 spans 13 residues. The CDR3: CASTPEASYEQYF. In nucleotides, the CDR3 is TGTGCCAGCACCCCCGAAGCGTCCTACGAGCAGTACTTC.

The chain combines TRBV4-3 with TRBJ2-1, with D possibly being TRBD2 (5 bases). V lost 2 bases to trimming and J lost 5 bases, with 13 bases between them. The CDR3 contains 15 residues. Germline V gives CDR1 LGHNA, CDR2 YSLEER. The CDR3 DNA follows: TGCGCCAGCAGCCAATCCTACGGGGTGAACAATGAGCAGTTCTTC. Amino acid sequence: CASSQSYGVNNEQFF.

The rearrangement joins TRBV10-1 to TRBJ1-2, with no clear D. The length of the CDR3 is 13 residues. Trimming removed 3 bases at V and 1 base at J, with 6 bases between. The germline V gene has CDR1 WNHNN and CDR2 SYGVQD (reference sequence). The CDR3 spells CASSDHSNYGYTF. CDR3 DNA sequence: TGCGCCAGCAGTGACCACAGTAACTATGGCTACACCTTC.

The genes are TRBV4-1 and TRBJ2-2; 7 bases agree with TRBD2. The germline V gene has CDR1 MGHRA and CDR2 YSYEKL. Losses at the gene ends were 0 bases for V and 4 bases for J; bases not matched to a gene: 8. This CDR3 spans 17 amino acids. Written as DNA, the CDR3 is TGCGCCAGCAGCCAAGATTACTGGACTAGTATCACCGGGGAGCTGTTTTTT. Protein product: CASSQDYWTSITGELFF.

The J gene is TRBJ2-1, the V gene TRBV5-1; D not certain. Germline V gene data show CDR1 as SGHRS and CDR2 as YFSETQ. CDR3 length equals 13 residues. Deletions cut 2 bases from V and 7 bases from J, with 10 bases between. The CDR3 reads CASSFTSLNEQFF. Here the CDR3 DNA reads TGCGCCAGCAGCTTCACATCGTTGAATGAGCAGTTCTTC.

The chain uses TRBV28 and TRBJ1-1; 7 bases fit TRBD1. The CDR3 extends over 15 amino acids. In germline, CDR1 is MDHEN, CDR2 SYDVKM. Germline trimming cut 7 bases from V and 1 base from J; bases unmatched to any gene: 9. CDR3 sequence: CASILPQGGNTEAFF. In DNA, the CDR3 is TGTGCCAGCATCCTCCCCCAGGGGGGGAACACTGAAGCTTTCTTT.

The chain couples TRBV15 to TRBJ1-1; 9 bases are shared with TRBD1. Per germline, CDR1 LNHNV and CDR2 YYDKDF (reference sequence). The CDR3 spans 16 residues. Trimming at V came to 1 base and at J to 3 bases, leaving 6 bases not matched to a gene. As DNA, the CDR3 is TGTGCCACCAGCAGAGGGGGACAGGGAGCCCACACTGAAGCTTTCTTT. As protein: CATSRGGQGAHTEAFF.

The V and J genes are TRBV28 and TRBJ2-4, with TRBD1 matching 8 bases. This CDR3 has 16 residues. V gave up 7 bases and J gave up 1 base; unmatched junction bases: 9. Germline CDR1 is MDHEN and CDR2 is SYDVKM. The CDR3 sequence is CASTTDRDRAKNIQYF. The DNA for the CDR3 is TGTGCCAGCACAACGGACAGGGACCGGGCCAAAAACATTCAGTACTTC.

V gene TRBV4-3 combines with J gene TRBJ2-5, with 12 bases fitting TRBD1. The J segment lost 3 bases and the V segment lost 1 base, leaving 12 bases of the junction unmatched. CDR3 size: 19 residues. Germline V gene lookup returns CDR1 LGHNA and CDR2 YSLEER. CDR3 DNA: TGCGCCAGCAGCCAAGGTCGCGGGACAGGGGGCAGGCGGGAAGAGACCCAGTACTTC. The encoded protein is CASSQGRGTGGRREETQYF.

The rearrangement joins TRBV28 to TRBJ1-2; D not resolved. V was cut by 6 bases and J by 3 bases, with 14 bases left in between. CDR3 length equals 14 residues. The V gene's germline CDR1 is MDHEN and CDR2 SYDVKM. CDR3 DNA sequence: TGTGCCAGCAGCCCCCGGCAGGCGTACTATGGCTACACCTTC. This codes for CASSPRQAYYGYTF.

The chain joins TRBV27 to TRBJ1-1, with D possibly being TRBD1 (6 bases). The V gene's germline CDR1 is MNHEY and CDR2 SMNVEV (reference sequence). The CDR3 runs to 16 residues. Trimming removed 2 bases from V and 4 bases from J, with 17 bases in between. CDR3 DNA: TGTGCCAGCAGTTTAAAGTCGGGGGGCTCGGGCACTGAAGCTTTCTTT. It encodes CASSLKSGGSGTEAFF.

The chain employs TRBV30 and TRBJ2-3, with D perhaps TRBD2 (6 bases). Trimming stripped 1 base from V and 1 base from J, with 12 bases between. Germline lookup yields CDR1 GTSNPN and CDR2 SVGIG (reference sequence). There are 15 residues in the CDR3. The CDR3 sequence is CAWSGRASRTDTQYF. The DNA for the CDR3 is TGTGCCTGGAGTGGGAGGGCTAGCCGCACAGATACGCAGTATTTT. The full variable domain, rest sourced from reference TRBV30 and TRBJ2-3, is SQTIHQWPATLVQPVGSPLSLECTVEGTSNPNLYWYRQAAGRGLQLLFYSVGIGQISSEVPQNLSASRPQDRQFILSSKKLLLSDSGFYLCAWSGRASRTDTQYFGPGTRLTVL.

V usage is TRBV10-3 and J usage is TRBJ1-2, with 9 bases lining up with TRBD1. The length of the CDR3 is 15 residues. Germline-derived CDR1 and CDR2 are ENHRY and SYGVKD. V shed 0 bases and J 8 bases; nucleotides not matched to a gene: 7. CDR3 sequence reads: CAISESRQGVEGYTF. In DNA form, the CDR3 reads TGTGCCATCAGTGAGTCGAGACAGGGGGTTGAGGGCTACACCTTC.

Concerning this clone: Other DNA sequences in this specimen translate into the identical CDR3. The genes are TRBV7-9 and TRBJ1-1; D gene uncertain. The germline gives CDR1 SEHNR, CDR2 FQNEAQ (reference sequence). The CDR3 is 14 amino acids. V lost 1 base, J lost 5 bases, and 11 bases lay in between. CDR3 protein: CASSLVEVFTEAFF. Written as DNA, the CDR3 is TGTGCCAGCAGCTTAGTTGAGGTTTTTACTGAAGCTTTCTTT.

The V gene is TRBV19, the J gene TRBJ2-3; D might be TRBD2 (7 bases). Germline V gene data show CDR1 as LNHDA and CDR2 as SQIVND (reference sequence). This CDR3 has 17 amino acids. V was pared by 3 bases and J by 2 bases, with 18 bases between. CDR3 region: CASSIGGMAGATDTQYF. CDR3 DNA sequence: TGTGCCAGTAGTATTGGTGGGATGGCGGGGGCCACAGATACGCAGTATTTT.

The rearrangement links TRBV9 to TRBJ2-1; D may be TRBD2 (6 bases). The length of the CDR3 is 15 residues. Trimming pared 3 bases from V and 3 bases from J, leaving 13 bases between. Looked up from germline, CDR1 is SGDLS and CDR2 is YYNGEE. The CDR3 loop is CASSASSGYYNEQFF. The CDR3 DNA reads as TGTGCCAGCAGCGCGTCCAGCGGGTACTACAATGAGCAGTTCTTC. The whole variable domain, filled in from reference TRBV9 and TRBJ2-1, reads DSGVTQTPKHLITATGQRVTLRCSPRSGDLSVYWYQQSLDQGLQFLIQYYNGEERAKGNILERFSAQQFPDLHSELNLSSLELGDSALYFCASSASSGYYNEQFFGPGTRLTVL.

V and J are TRBV12-5 and TRBJ1-1; weak D call: TRBD1 (5 bases). The CDR3 length is 15 residues. The germline gives CDR1 LGHNT, CDR2 FRNRAP. The V end was cut by 5 bases, the J end by 4 bases, with 17 bases between. CDR3 sequence reads: CASGPPRGGGTEAFF. The DNA for the CDR3 is TGTGCTAGTGGTCCCCCCCGGGGGGGTGGCACTGAAGCTTTCTTT. Combining the CDR3 with reference TRBV12-5 and TRBJ1-1 gives the whole variable domain DARVTQTPRHKVTEMGQEVTMRCQPILGHNTVFWYRQTMMQGLELLAYFRNRAPLDDSGMPKDRFSAEMPDATLATLKIQPSEPRDSAVYFCASGPPRGGGTEAFFGQGTRLTVV.

The chain carries TRBV7-8 and TRBJ1-5; D might be TRBD1 (5 bases). Germline V gene lookup returns CDR1 SGHVS and CDR2 FQNEAQ. The germline V and J ends were trimmed by 5 bases and 6 bases, with 17 bases remaining between them. This CDR3 contains 15 residues. CDR3 DNA: TGTGCCAGCAGCAGGCCTTCAGGGTCTACTCAGCCCCAGCATTTT. This sequence encodes CASSRPSGSTQPQHF.

V usage is TRBV29-1 and J usage is TRBJ2-4, with 12 bases aligning to TRBD2. With 6 bases clipped from V and 1 base from J, the junction kept 13 bases outside the gene matches. This CDR3 has 18 residues. From germline, CDR1 is SQVTM and CDR2 ANQGSEA. CDR3 nucleotides: TGCAGCGTGCGAAACGAAGCTACTAGCGGGGGGGCCAAAAACATTCAGTACTTC. This encodes CSVRNEATSGGAKNIQYF.

The chain combines TRBV4-3 with TRBJ2-1, with 9 bases lining up with TRBD2. The CDR3 is 15 residues long. The junction had 2 bases not matched to a gene; V was cut back by 2 bases and J by 3 bases. Germline V CDR1 and CDR2: LGHNA, YSLEER. The CDR3 DNA sequence: TGCGCCAGCAGCCAAAGCGGGAGGAACTACAATGAGCAGTTCTTC. Amino acids: CASSQSGRNYNEQFF.

Details on this clone: Additional DNA sequences in this sample encode the identical CDR3. The chain uses TRBV7-2 and TRBJ1-2, with 9 bases that match TRBD1. The CDR3 contains 13 residues. Germline values: CDR1 SGHTA, CDR2 FQGNSA. V gave up 5 bases and J gave up 5 bases; unmatched junction bases: 3. CDR3: CASSPGQGYGYTF. CDR3 DNA sequence: TGTGCCAGCAGCCCGGGACAGGGATATGGCTACACCTTC.

This clone was detected only a few times. The chain recombines TRBV5-5 with TRBJ1-1, with D unclear. V was clipped by 1 base and J by 8 bases, with 15 bases between them. The CDR3 is 14 amino acids. Looked up from germline, CDR1 is SGHKS and CDR2 is YYEKEE (reference sequence). CDR3 sequence: CASSLSAAESEAFF. The CDR3 DNA reads as TGTGCCAGCAGCTTGTCGGCGGCAGAATCCGAAGCTTTCTTT.

The rearrangement links TRBV7-2 to TRBJ2-1; D unresolved. The CDR3 spans 11 residues. V was pared by 1 base and J by 8 bases, with 3 bases between. Germline V gene data show CDR1 as SGHTA and CDR2 as FQGNSA. CDR3 DNA sequence: TGTGCCAGCAGCTTAGTCTATGAGCAGTTCTTC. Its translation: CASSLVYEQFF. The full variable domain, completed using reference TRBV7-2 and TRBJ2-1, is GAGVSQSPSNKVTEKGKDVELRCDPISGHTALYWYRQSLGQGLEFLIYFQGNSAPDKSGLPSDRFSAERTGGSVSTLTIQRTQQEDSAVYLCASSLVYEQFFGPGTRLTVL.

The sample holds a few counts of this clone. J is TRBJ2-7 and V is TRBV10-2; 7 bases are a match to TRBD1. CDR1 and CDR2 (germline): WSHSY, SAAADI. This CDR3 has 15 residues. V shed 6 bases, J shed 6 bases, and the junction held 14 bases outside the gene matches. The CDR3: CASSAWDSSPGEQYF. The CDR3 coding sequence is TGCGCCAGCAGCGCCTGGGACAGTTCTCCTGGCGAGCAGTACTTC.

The chain uses TRBV27 and TRBJ2-7; D is uncertain. The CDR3 consists of 13 residues. Germline V lookup: CDR1 MNHEY, CDR2 SMNVEV (reference sequence). The V end lost 7 bases, the J end lost 0 bases, and 10 bases lay between the germline ends. The CDR3 sequence: CASILPSSYEQYF. The CDR3 DNA sequence: TGTGCCAGCATCCTCCCGAGCTCCTACGAGCAGTACTTC.

The chain has TRBV9 and TRBJ1-1, with D perhaps TRBD1 (6 bases). The CDR3 is 16 amino acids. Trimming pared 2 bases from V and 5 bases from J, leaving 19 bases between. CDR1 and CDR2 (germline): SGDLS, YYNGEE. The CDR3 DNA reads as TGTGCCAGCAGCGTCCCCCGGGGGGCTGGGGGAACTGAAGCTTTCTTT. Encoded protein: CASSVPRGAGGTEAFF. Complete variable domain (other parts from reference TRBV9 and TRBJ1-1): DSGVTQTPKHLITATGQRVTLRCSPRSGDLSVYWYQQSLDQGLQFLIQYYNGEERAKGNILERFSAQQFPDLHSELNLSSLELGDSALYFCASSVPRGAGGTEAFFGQGTRLTVV.

This clone was counted a few times. The chain recombines TRBV19 with TRBJ1-2; maybe TRBD1 (6 bases). This CDR3 has 12 amino acids. Germline CDR1 LNHDA, CDR2 SQIVND (reference sequence). Trimming stripped 7 bases from V and 7 bases from J, with 13 bases between. The CDR3 protein is CASTQKGVGYTF. The CDR3 nucleotides are TGTGCCAGTACCCAAAAGGGGGTTGGCTACACCTTC.

CDR3 in DNA: TGTGCCAGCAGCTTAGGTTTCGGTCCGAATCAGCCCCAGCATTTT. Its translation is CASSLGFGPNQPQHF. This sequence joins TRBV7-2 and TRBJ1-5; D call uncertain. The V gene's germline CDR1 is SGHTA and CDR2 FQGNSA. CDR3 length: 15 residues. The V end lost 1 base, the J end lost 4 bases, and 11 bases lay between the germline ends.

The chain employs TRBV2 and TRBJ2-3; 9 nucleotides align to TRBD2. The CDR3 has 18 amino acids. The V gene end was trimmed by 6 bases and the J gene end by 3 bases; junction bases not matched to a gene: 16. Germline loops: CDR1 SNHLY, CDR2 FYNNEI. For the CDR3, the DNA is TGTGCCAGCAGCCCTGGGGGTAGCGGGAGTAGGTCGACAGATACGCAGTATTTT. Translation gives CASSPGGSGSRSTDTQYF.

The chain couples TRBV27 to TRBJ2-1; tentatively, D is TRBD2 (6 bases). This CDR3 has 15 amino acids. CDR1 and CDR2 from the germline V gene are MNHEY and SMNVEV (reference sequence). The V and J ends lost 5 bases and 1 base respectively, with 12 bases between them. In nucleotides, the CDR3 is TGTGCCAGCAGTGGGGGAAGCGGGTCCTACAATGAGCAGTTCTTC. Protein product: CASSGGSGSYNEQFF.